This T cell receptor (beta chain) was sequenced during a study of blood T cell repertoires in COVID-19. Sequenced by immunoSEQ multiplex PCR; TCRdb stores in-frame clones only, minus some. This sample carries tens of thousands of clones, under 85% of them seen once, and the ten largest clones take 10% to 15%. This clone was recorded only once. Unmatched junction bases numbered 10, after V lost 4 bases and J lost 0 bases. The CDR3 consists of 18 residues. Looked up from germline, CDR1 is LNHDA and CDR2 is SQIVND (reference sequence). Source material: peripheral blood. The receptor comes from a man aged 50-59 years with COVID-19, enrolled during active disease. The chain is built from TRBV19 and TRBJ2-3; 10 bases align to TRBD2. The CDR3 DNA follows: TGTGCCAGTAGTAGAGGGCTAGCGGGGGCCGCTAGCACAGATACGCAGTATTTT. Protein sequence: CASSRGLAGAASTDTQYF.